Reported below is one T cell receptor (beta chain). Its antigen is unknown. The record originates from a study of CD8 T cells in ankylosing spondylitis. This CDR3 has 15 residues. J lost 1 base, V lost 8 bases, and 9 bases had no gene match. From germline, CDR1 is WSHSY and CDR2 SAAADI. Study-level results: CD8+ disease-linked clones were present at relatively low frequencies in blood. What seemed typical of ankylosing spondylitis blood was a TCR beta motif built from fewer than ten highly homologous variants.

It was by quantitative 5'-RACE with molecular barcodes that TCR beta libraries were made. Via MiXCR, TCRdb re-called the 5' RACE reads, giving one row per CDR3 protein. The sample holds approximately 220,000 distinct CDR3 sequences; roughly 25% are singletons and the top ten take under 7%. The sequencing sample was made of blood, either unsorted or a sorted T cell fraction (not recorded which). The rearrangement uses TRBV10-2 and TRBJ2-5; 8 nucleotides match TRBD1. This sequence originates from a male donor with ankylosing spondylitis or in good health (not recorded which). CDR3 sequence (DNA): TGCGCCAGCGAATCCGGGACAGGACCCCAAGAGACCCAGTACTTC. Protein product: CASESGTGPQETQYF.